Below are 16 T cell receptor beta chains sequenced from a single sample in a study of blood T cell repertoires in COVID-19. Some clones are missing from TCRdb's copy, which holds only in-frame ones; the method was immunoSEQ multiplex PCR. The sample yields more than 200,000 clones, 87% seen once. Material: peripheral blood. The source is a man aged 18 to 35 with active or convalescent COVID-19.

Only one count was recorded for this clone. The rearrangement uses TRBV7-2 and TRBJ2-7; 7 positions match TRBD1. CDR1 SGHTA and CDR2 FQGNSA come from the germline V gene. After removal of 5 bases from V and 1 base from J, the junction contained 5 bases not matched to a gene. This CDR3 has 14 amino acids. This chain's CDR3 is CASSPWDSSYEQYF. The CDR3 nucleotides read TGTGCCAGCAGCCCATGGGACAGTTCCTACGAGCAGTACTTC.

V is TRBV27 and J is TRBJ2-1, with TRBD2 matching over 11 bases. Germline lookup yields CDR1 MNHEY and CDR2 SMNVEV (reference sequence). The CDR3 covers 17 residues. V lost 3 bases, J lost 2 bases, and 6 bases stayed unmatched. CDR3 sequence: CASSFLAGGTTYNEQFF. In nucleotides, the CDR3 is TGTGCCAGCAGTTTCCTAGCGGGAGGCACCACCTACAATGAGCAGTTCTTC.

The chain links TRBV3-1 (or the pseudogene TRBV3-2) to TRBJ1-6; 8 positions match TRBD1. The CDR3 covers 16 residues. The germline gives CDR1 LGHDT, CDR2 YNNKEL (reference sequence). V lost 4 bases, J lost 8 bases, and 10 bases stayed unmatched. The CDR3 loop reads CASSPPPDRVDSPLHF. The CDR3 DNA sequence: TGTGCCAGCAGCCCTCCCCCGGACAGGGTGGATTCACCCCTCCACTTT.

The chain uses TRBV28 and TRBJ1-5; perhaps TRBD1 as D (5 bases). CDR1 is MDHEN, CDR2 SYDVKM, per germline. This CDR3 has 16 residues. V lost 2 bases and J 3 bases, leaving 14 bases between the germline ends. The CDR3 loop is CASSLATGAPNQPQHF. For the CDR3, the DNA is TGTGCCAGCAGTTTAGCAACAGGAGCCCCCAATCAGCCCCAGCATTTT.

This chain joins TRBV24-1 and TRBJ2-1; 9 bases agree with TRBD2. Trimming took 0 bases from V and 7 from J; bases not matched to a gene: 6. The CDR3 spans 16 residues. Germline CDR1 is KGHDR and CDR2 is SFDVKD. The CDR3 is CATSDLGTSLQNEQFF. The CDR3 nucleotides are TGTGCCACCAGTGATTTGGGGACTAGCCTACAAAATGAGCAGTTCTTC.

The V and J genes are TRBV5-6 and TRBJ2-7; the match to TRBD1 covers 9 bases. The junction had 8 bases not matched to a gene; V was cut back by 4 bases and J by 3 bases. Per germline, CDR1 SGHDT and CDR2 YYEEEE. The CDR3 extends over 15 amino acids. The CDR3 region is CASSEGRTGVYEQYF. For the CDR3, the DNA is TGTGCCAGCAGCGAGGGGAGGACAGGGGTCTACGAGCAGTACTTC.

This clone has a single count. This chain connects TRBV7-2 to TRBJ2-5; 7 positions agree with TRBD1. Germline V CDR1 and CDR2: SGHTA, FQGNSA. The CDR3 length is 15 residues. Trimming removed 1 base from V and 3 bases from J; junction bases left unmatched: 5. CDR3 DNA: TGTGCCAGCAGCTTAGTGGACAGGTCTAAAGAGACCCAGTACTTC. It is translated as CASSLVDRSKETQYF.

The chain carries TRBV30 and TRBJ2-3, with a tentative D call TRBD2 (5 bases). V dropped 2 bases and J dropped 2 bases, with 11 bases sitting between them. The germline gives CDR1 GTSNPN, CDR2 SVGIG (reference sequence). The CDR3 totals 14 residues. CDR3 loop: CAWSRGYSTDTQYF. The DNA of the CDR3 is TGTGCCTGGAGTCGCGGGTACTCCACAGATACGCAGTATTTT.

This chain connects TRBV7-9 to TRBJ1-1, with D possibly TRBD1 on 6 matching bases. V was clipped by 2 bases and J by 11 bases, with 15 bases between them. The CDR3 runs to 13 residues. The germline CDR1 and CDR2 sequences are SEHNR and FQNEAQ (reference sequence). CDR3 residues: CASSLTTGPGAFF. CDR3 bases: TGTGCCAGCAGCTTAACGACAGGACCCGGGGCTTTCTTT.

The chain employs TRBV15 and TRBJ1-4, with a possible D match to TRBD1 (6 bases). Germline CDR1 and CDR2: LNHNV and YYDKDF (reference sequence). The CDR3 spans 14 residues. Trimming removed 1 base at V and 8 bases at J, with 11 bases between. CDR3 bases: TGTGCCACCAGCAGAGTGGCAGGGACAGAAAAACTGTTTTTT. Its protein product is CATSRVAGTEKLFF.

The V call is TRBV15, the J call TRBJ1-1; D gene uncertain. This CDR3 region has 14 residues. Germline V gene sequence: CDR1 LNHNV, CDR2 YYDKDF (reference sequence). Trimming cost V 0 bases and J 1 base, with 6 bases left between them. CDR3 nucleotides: TGTGCCACCAGCAGAGATCACACGAACACTGAAGCTTTCTTT. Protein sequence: CATSRDHTNTEAFF.

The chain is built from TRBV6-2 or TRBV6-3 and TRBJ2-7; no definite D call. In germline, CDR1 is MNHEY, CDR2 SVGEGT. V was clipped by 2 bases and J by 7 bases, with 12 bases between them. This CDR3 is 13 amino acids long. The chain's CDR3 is CASSYPQAWEQYF. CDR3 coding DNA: TGTGCCAGCAGTTACCCCCAGGCTTGGGAGCAGTACTTC.

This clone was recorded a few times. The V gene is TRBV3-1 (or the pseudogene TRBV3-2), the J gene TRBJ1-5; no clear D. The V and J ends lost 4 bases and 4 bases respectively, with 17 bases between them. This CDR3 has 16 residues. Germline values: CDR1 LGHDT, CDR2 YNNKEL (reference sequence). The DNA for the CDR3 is TGTGCCAGCAGCCTCCTGATAGAGAGCGGGAATCAGCCCCAGCATTTT. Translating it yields CASSLLIESGNQPQHF.

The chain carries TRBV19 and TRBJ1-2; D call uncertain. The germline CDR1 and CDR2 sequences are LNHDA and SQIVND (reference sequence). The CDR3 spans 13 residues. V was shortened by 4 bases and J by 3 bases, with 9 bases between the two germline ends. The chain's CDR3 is CASSTTPYYGYTF. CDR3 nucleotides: TGTGCCAGTAGTACTACCCCTTACTATGGCTACACCTTC.

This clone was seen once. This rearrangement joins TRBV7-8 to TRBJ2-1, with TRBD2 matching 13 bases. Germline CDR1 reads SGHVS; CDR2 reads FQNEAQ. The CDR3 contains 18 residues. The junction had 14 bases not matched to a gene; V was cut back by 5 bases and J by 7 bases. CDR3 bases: TGTGCCAGCAGCCTTAGGACTAGCGGGAGTAGGAATTTAAATGAGCAGTTCTTC. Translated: CASSLRTSGSRNLNEQFF. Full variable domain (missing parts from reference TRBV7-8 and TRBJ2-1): GAGVSQSPRYKVAKRGQDVALRCDPISGHVSLFWYQQALGQGPEFLTYFQNEAQLDKSGLPSDRFFAERPEGSVSTLKIQRTQQEDSAVYLCASSLRTSGSRNLNEQFFGPGTRLTVL.

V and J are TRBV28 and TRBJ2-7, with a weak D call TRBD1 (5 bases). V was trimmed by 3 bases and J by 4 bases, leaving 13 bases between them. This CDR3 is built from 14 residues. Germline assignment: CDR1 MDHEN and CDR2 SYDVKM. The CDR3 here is CASSFWQGAYEQYF. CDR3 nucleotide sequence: TGTGCCAGCAGTTTTTGGCAGGGCGCTTACGAGCAGTACTTC.